The 27 T cell receptor beta chains given below trace back to one sample, sequenced in a study of T-cell reconstitution after alpha-beta-depleted transplantation in children. Unique molecular identifiers were built into the TCRbeta library. MiXCR was run by TCRdb on the PCR reads, yielding one entry per CDR3 protein. The table has about 260,000 distinct CDR3 sequences, under 14% seen once. The sample in question was peripheral blood, obtained 180 days after TCRalphabeta/CD19-depleted stem cell transplant. These receptors originate from a male patient aged 2 to 10 who had a stem cell transplant for chronic granulomatous disease, so the T cells may come from the graft donor.

This clonotype was found many times. The chain recombines TRBV28 with TRBJ2-2; 8 bases are shared with TRBD2. This CDR3 region has 15 residues. The V and J ends lost 6 bases and 7 bases, in that order; junction bases with no gene match: 10. CDR1 MDHEN and CDR2 SYDVKM come from the germline V gene. CDR3 nucleotide sequence: TGTGCCAGCAGGGGCGGGAGGCCCCTGGGCGGGGAGCTGTTTTTT. Translating it yields CASRGGRPLGGELFF.

This clonotype was observed a handful of times. DNA for the CDR3: TGTGCCAGCAGTTTGCCTCTAGCGGGAGGGCCTATTGGGTACGAGCAGTACTTC. Translated: CASSLPLAGGPIGYEQYF. The rearrangement joins TRBV28 to TRBJ2-7, with 12 bases lining up with TRBD2. Germline CDR1 MDHEN, CDR2 SYDVKM. The CDR3 is 18 amino acids. Trimming took 3 bases from V and 4 from J; bases not matched to a gene: 13.

The sample holds many counts of this clonotype. The chain links TRBV18 to TRBJ1-1; possibly TRBD1 for D (6 bases). CDR1 is KGHSH and CDR2 is LQKENI in the germline V gene. V lost 2 bases, J lost 12 bases, and 13 bases lay in between. The CDR3 length is 12 residues. The CDR3 DNA follows: TGTGCCAGCTCACCAGCGACAGGTGCAACTTTCTTT. Protein sequence: CASSPATGATFF. The whole variable domain, filled in from reference TRBV18 and TRBJ1-1, reads NAGVMQNPRHLVRRRGQEARLRCSPMKGHSHVYWYRQLPEEGLKFMVYLQKENIIDESGMPKERFSAEFPKEGPSILRIQQVVRGDSAAYFCASSPATGATFFGQGTRLTVV.

This clonotype was seen repeatedly, ten times or more. The genes are TRBV5-1 and TRBJ2-7; a possible D gene is TRBD1 (6 bases). V lost 3 bases and J lost 2, with 12 bases in between. Germline V gene data show CDR1 as SGHRS and CDR2 as YFSETQ. This CDR3 has 14 residues. CDR3 nucleotides: TGCGCCAGCAGCTGGACAGCTTTAACCTACGAGCAGTACTTC. Amino acids: CASSWTALTYEQYF.

This clonotype was detected many times. CDR3 protein: CASSLGLSDEQYF. CDR3 coding DNA: TGTGCCAGCAGCTTGGGCCTGTCCGACGAGCAGTACTTC. This sequence joins TRBV7-2 and TRBJ2-7; D is unresolved. V lost 3 bases, J lost 5 bases, and 11 bases lay in between. CDR3 size: 13 residues. Germline V gene lookup returns CDR1 SGHTA and CDR2 FQGNSA.

This clonotype was observed a handful of times. The V call is TRBV20-1, the J call TRBJ2-1; 10 nucleotides match TRBD1. Germline values: CDR1 DFQATT, CDR2 SNEGSKA (reference sequence). The CDR3 sequence is 16 residues long. Trimming at V came to 5 bases and at J to 4 bases, leaving 11 bases not matched to a gene. The CDR3 spells CSAPYRDRGPYNEQFF. Written as DNA, the CDR3 is TGCAGTGCTCCGTACCGGGACAGGGGACCTTACAATGAGCAGTTCTTC.

This clonotype was seen ten or more times. The rearrangement joins TRBV28 to TRBJ2-7; 7 nucleotides line up with TRBD2. Germline assignment: CDR1 MDHEN and CDR2 SYDVKM. Trimming cost V 5 bases and J 1 base; bases outside gene matches: 8. This CDR3 has 15 amino acids. CDR3 sequence reads: CASSAVAGASYEQYF. The CDR3, as DNA: TGTGCCAGCAGTGCCGTTGCGGGAGCATCCTACGAGCAGTACTTC. Based on the CDR3 plus reference TRBV28 and TRBJ2-7, the full variable domain is DVKVTQSSRYLVKRTGEKVFLECVQDMDHENMFWYRQDPGLGLRLIYFSYDVKMKEKGDIPEGYSVSREKKERFSLILESASTNQTSMYLCASSAVAGASYEQYFGPGTRLTVT.

This clonotype was counted at least ten times. This chain connects TRBV29-1 to TRBJ2-5; D might be TRBD2 (5 bases). There are 13 residues in the CDR3. Trimming cost V 8 bases and J 2 bases, with 15 bases left between them. Germline V CDR1 and CDR2: SQVTM, ANQGSEA. CDR3: CSSASGVQETQYF. DNA of the CDR3: TGCAGCTCCGCCTCCGGGGTGCAAGAGACCCAGTACTTC. Complete variable domain (other parts from reference TRBV29-1 and TRBJ2-5): SAVISQKPSRDICQRGTSLTIQCQVDSQVTMMFWYRQQPGQSLTLIATANQGSEATYESGFVIDKFPISRPNLTFSTLTVSNMSPEDSSIYLCSSASGVQETQYFGPGTRLLVL.

Turning to this clonotype: Since a much larger clone is just one base distant, this may be a read error. The chain employs TRBV5-1 and TRBJ1-1, with unresolved D. The germline V gene encodes CDR1 SGHRS and CDR2 YFSETQ. The length of the CDR3 is 15 residues. The CDR3 region is CASSLPRQPNTESFF. The CDR3 coding sequence is TGCGCCAGCAGCTTGCCCCGGCAACCTAACACTGAATCTTTCTTT.

In its sample, this clonotype was seen many times. The chain is built from TRBV29-1 and TRBJ2-6; TRBD2 aligns across 14 bases. V gave up 7 bases and J gave up 0 bases; unmatched junction bases: 5. The CDR3 has 17 amino acids. Germline loops: CDR1 SQVTM, CDR2 ANQGSEA. CDR3 in amino acids: CSATSGGAVSGANVLTF. The CDR3 region has the DNA TGCAGCGCGACTAGCGGGGGGGCTGTCTCTGGGGCCAACGTCCTGACTTTC.

Worth noting for this clonotype: A read error is possible here, since a much larger clone lies one base away. V and J are TRBV12-3 or TRBV12-4 and TRBJ2-1, with 9 bases lining up with TRBD2. CDR3 length equals 15 residues. The junction had 6 bases not matched to a gene; V was cut back by 3 bases and J by 6 bases. The CDR3 loop reads CASSFSAGGFNEQFF. The CDR3 DNA sequence: TGTGCCAGCAGTTTTTCAGCGGGAGGTTTCAATGAGCAGTTCTTC.

This clonotype came up many times. The gene calls are TRBV6-1 and TRBJ1-1; TRBD1 matches at 8 bases. This CDR3 has 13 amino acids. Germline CDR1 and CDR2: MNHNS and SASEGT. After removal of 7 bases from V and 4 bases from J, the junction contained 5 bases not matched to a gene. CDR3 DNA sequence: TGTGCCAGCACTACAGACAGGGGCACTGAAGCTTTCTTT. Translation: CASTTDRGTEAFF.

This chain connects TRBV25-1 to TRBJ1-1, with 7 bases aligning to TRBD1. V shed 8 bases and J 0 bases; nucleotides not matched to a gene: 6. The CDR3 is 14 residues long. Germline CDR1 reads MGHDK; CDR2 reads SYGVNS. CDR3 protein: CASVRGGVNTEAFF. The DNA of the CDR3 is TGTGCCAGCGTCAGGGGGGGGGTGAACACTGAAGCTTTCTTT.

The chain joins TRBV27 to TRBJ2-7; D ambiguous. The length of the CDR3 is 14 residues. Germline V lookup: CDR1 MNHEY, CDR2 SMNVEV (reference sequence). Trimming removed 3 bases at V and 3 bases at J, with 12 bases between. The CDR3 protein is CASSFVGHGYEQYF. The CDR3 region has the DNA TGTGCCAGCAGTTTTGTAGGCCACGGCTACGAGCAGTACTTC.

Of note for this clonotype: Being one base from a much bigger clone, this may be a read error. This rearrangement joins TRBV7-2 to TRBJ1-1, with 8 bases aligning to TRBD1. The germline V gene has CDR1 SGHTA and CDR2 FQGNSA. CDR3 length: 15 residues. V shed 1 base and J 4 bases; nucleotides not matched to a gene: 5. Here the CDR3 reads CASSLEVRGLTEAFF. In DNA form, the CDR3 reads TGTGCCAGCAGCTTAGAGGTCAGGGGGCTCACTGAAGCTTTCTTT.

This clonotype showed up many times. The chain uses TRBV20-1 and TRBJ2-5; D gene ambiguous. Germline CDR1 DFQATT, CDR2 SNEGSKA (reference sequence). The V gene lost 0 bases and the J gene lost 6 bases, with 8 bases spanning the gap. CDR3 length equals 12 residues. The CDR3 DNA reads TGCAGTGCTAGAGATGGAGCAAAGACCCAGTACTTC. As protein: CSARDGAKTQYF.

In its sample, this clonotype was seen many times. The chain combines TRBV3-1 with TRBJ2-1; 11 positions agree with TRBD2. The CDR3 totals 15 residues. The V gene's germline CDR1 is LGHDT and CDR2 YNNKEL (reference sequence). The ends lost 5 bases at V and 10 bases at J; junction bases unmatched: 10. This CDR3 reads CASSFIAGGPKEQFF. The CDR3 coding sequence is TGTGCCAGCAGCTTTATAGCGGGAGGGCCAAAGGAGCAGTTCTTC.

This clonotype was observed at least ten times. The chain has TRBV12-3 or TRBV12-4 and TRBJ1-2; D is uncertain. Trimming took 1 base from V and 7 from J, leaving 10 bases between them. The length of the CDR3 is 13 residues. CDR3 in DNA: TGTGCCAGCAGTTTAGGGTTCAGCAGTGGCTACACCTTC. It codes for CASSLGFSSGYTF.

This clonotype showed up many times. V gene TRBV7-2 combines with J gene TRBJ2-7, with no clear D. There are 12 residues in the CDR3. The germline V gene encodes CDR1 SGHTA and CDR2 FQGNSA. Between the trimmed V and J ends, which lost 5 bases and 6 bases, there was a span of 11 bases. In DNA, the CDR3 is TGTGCCAGCAGCGGGAACCGGGTCGAGCAGTACTTC. Translation gives CASSGNRVEQYF.

This sequence joins TRBV23-1 and TRBJ2-3, with TRBD1 identical over 8 bases. TRBV23-1 is an ORF, and what it does is uncertain. CDR3 length equals 13 residues. V lost 3 bases, J lost 8 bases, and 4 bases stayed unmatched. CDR3 bases: TGCGCCAGCAGTCAGTACAGGGGGAGTACGCAGTATTTT. This gives the protein CASSQYRGSTQYF.

This clonotype was picked up many times. The gene calls are TRBV4-3 and TRBJ2-5, with D unresolved. The CDR3 has 16 residues. Trimming left V 2 bases short and J 5 bases short, with 18 bases between. Germline-derived CDR1 and CDR2 are LGHNA and YSLEER. The CDR3 region has the DNA TGCGCCAGCAGCCAACATAACCCCGTTAACGGTGAGACCCAGTACTTC. Amino acid sequence: CASSQHNPVNGETQYF.

The table lists this clonotype with many counts. This chain uses TRBV18 with TRBJ2-3; D not certain. The V gene lost 3 bases and the J gene lost 0 bases, with 10 bases spanning the gap. Germline V lookup: CDR1 KGHSH, CDR2 LQKENI. The CDR3 covers 15 residues. CDR3 amino acids: CASSPTLQSTDTQYF. The CDR3 DNA reads TGTGCCAGCTCACCGACGCTCCAAAGCACAGATACGCAGTATTTT.

To note about this clonotype: This may be a read error, as it is one base from a much larger clone. This chain connects TRBV11-2 to TRBJ2-5; the D gene could be TRBD1 or TRBD2 (7 bases each). Germline assignment: CDR1 SGHAT and CDR2 FQNNGV. The CDR3 consists of 14 residues. V lost 8 bases and J lost 8, with 21 bases in between. This CDR3 is CASRSPAGGDTQYF. The CDR3 nucleotides are TGTGCCAGCCGTTCCCCGGCAGGGGGGGATACCCAGTACTTC.

This clonotype was counted between two and nine times. The V and J genes are TRBV20-1 and TRBJ2-7, with D possibly being TRBD2 (5 bases). V was cut by 0 bases and J by 5 bases, with 20 bases left in between. The germline gives CDR1 DFQATT, CDR2 SNEGSKA (reference sequence). This CDR3 spans 16 amino acids. The CDR3 coding sequence is TGCAGTGCTAGAGATTGGTTCGGGGTTAGTCCTCACGAGCAGTACTTC. Encoded protein: CSARDWFGVSPHEQYF.

V gene TRBV25-1 combines with J gene TRBJ2-1, with D possibly being TRBD1 (6 bases). CDR3 length: 12 residues. The ends were cut back, 4 bases at V and 8 bases at J, with 9 bases in the middle. In germline, CDR1 is MGHDK, CDR2 SYGVNS. The CDR3 loop is CASSGQDHEQFF. DNA for the CDR3: TGTGCCAGCAGTGGACAGGACCATGAGCAGTTCTTC.

This clonotype was seen many times. The gene calls are TRBV7-2 and TRBJ1-5; 7 bases align to TRBD1. V shed 5 bases, J shed 5 bases, and the junction held 9 bases outside the gene matches. The CDR3 consists of 15 residues. The germline gives CDR1 SGHTA, CDR2 FQGNSA. The chain's CDR3 is CASSPPGQFDQPQHF. The CDR3, as DNA: TGTGCCAGCAGCCCACCGGGACAGTTCGATCAGCCCCAGCATTTT.

This clonotype was seen repeatedly, ten times or more. The genes are TRBV28 and TRBJ2-7, with D perhaps assigned TRBD1 or TRBD2 (5 bases each). Germline assignment: CDR1 MDHEN and CDR2 SYDVKM. Trimming left V 3 bases short and J 6 bases short, with 15 bases between. The CDR3 covers 14 residues. The CDR3 nucleotides read TGTGCCAGCAGTTTGACTCAGGGAGTGGGCGAGCAGTACTTC. Amino acid sequence: CASSLTQGVGEQYF.